This T cell receptor beta chain comes out of a study of T cell responses to AZD1222 COVID-19 vaccine. General study points: Per reports, nearly half of all spike-specific TCRs target regions that are unmutated in variants.

About this clone itself: Its antigen is as yet unknown.

TCRdb's copy holds only in-frame clones and misses some; the assay was immunoSEQ multiplex PCR. This table has approximately 100,000 clones, roughly 84% appearing once. CDR1 and CDR2 (germline): MNHEY, SMNVEV (reference sequence). Deletions cut 3 bases from V and 1 base from J, with 6 bases between. The CDR3 runs 14 residues. The chain carries TRBV27 and TRBJ2-2, with no clear D. Sequencing used peripheral blood, obtained on day 0 of AZD1222 vaccination. This receptor was obtained from an adult in good health. The CDR3 DNA follows: TGTGCCAGCAGTTTTGGGTTGAACACCGGGGAGCTGTTTTTT. This encodes CASSFGLNTGELFF.